Each of the 30 T cell receptor beta chains below was sequenced from the same sample in a study of OX40 agonist ivuxolimab in advanced cancers. Produced via immunoSEQ multiplex PCR; TCRdb's table is partial and in-frame only. Of about 50,000 clones listed, approximately 95% are singletons. Specimen: CD4+ or CD8+ T cells sorted from blood, collected in a trial of the OX40 agonist ivuxolimab. These receptor sequences come from an adult with an advanced solid tumor such as melanoma, head and neck, liver or kidney cancer.

V usage is TRBV18 and J usage is TRBJ1-4; unclear D gene. The V gene lost 6 bases and the J gene lost 8 bases, with 4 bases spanning the gap. Germline loops: CDR1 KGHSH, CDR2 LQKENI. The CDR3 loop spans 10 amino acids. The CDR3 sequence: CASSGEKLFF. CDR3 DNA: TGTGCCAGCTCGGGGGAAAAACTGTTTTTT.

The chain employs TRBV6-5 and TRBJ1-4; D is undetermined. V was shortened by 2 bases and J by 2 bases, with 9 bases between the two germline ends. This CDR3 has 15 amino acids. Looked up from germline, CDR1 is MNHEY and CDR2 is SVGAGI. DNA of the CDR3: TGTGCCAGCAGTTACAGGGAAGGGACTAATGAAAAACTGTTTTTT. Its translation: CASSYREGTNEKLFF.

The chain is built from TRBV13 and TRBJ1-4; D gene ambiguous. CDR3 length: 16 amino acids. V lost 3 bases to trimming and J lost 2 bases, with 13 bases between them. In germline, CDR1 is PRHDT, CDR2 FYEKMQ (reference sequence). CDR3 sequence (DNA): TGTGCCAGCAGCTTCGGCTTAGGAGGCACTAATGAAAAACTGTTTTTT. Its translation: CASSFGLGGTNEKLFF.

The chain combines TRBV11-2 with TRBJ2-7; 7 positions match TRBD1. V was pared by 6 bases and J by 3 bases, with 5 bases of the junction left unmatched. The CDR3 runs to 13 residues. Germline V lookup: CDR1 SGHAT, CDR2 FQNNGV. The CDR3 bases are TGTGCCAGCAGAGCCGGGACAGACTACGAGCAGTACTTC. This gives the protein CASRAGTDYEQYF.

This chain links TRBV28 with TRBJ2-1; no reliable D call. CDR1 is MDHEN, CDR2 SYDVKM, per germline. The CDR3 has 13 residues. V gave up 2 bases and J gave up 2 bases, with 4 bases separating them. Here the CDR3 DNA reads TGTGCCAGCAGTTTAAGGGCCTACAATGAGCAGTTCTTC. It yields the protein CASSLRAYNEQFF.

The chain couples TRBV6-1 to TRBJ1-2; D remains ambiguous. The CDR3 is 15 residues long. The germline V gene encodes CDR1 MNHNS and CDR2 SASEGT. V dropped 1 base and J dropped 2 bases, with 11 bases sitting between them. The CDR3 is CASSEGGFFNYGYTF. CDR3 DNA sequence: TGTGCCAGCAGTGAAGGAGGGTTCTTCAACTATGGCTACACCTTC.

The chain employs TRBV6-5 and TRBJ1-2; possible D gene TRBD1, 6 bases. The ends were cut back, 3 bases at V and 8 bases at J, with 13 bases in the middle. Germline V gene data show CDR1 as MNHEY and CDR2 as SVGAGI. The CDR3 is made up of 13 amino acids. CDR3 region: CASSYEAGEGYTF. The CDR3 nucleotides are TGTGCCAGCAGTTATGAGGCAGGGGAGGGCTACACCTTC.

The V gene is TRBV10-3, the J gene TRBJ2-2, with TRBD1 matching over 9 bases. CDR3 length equals 18 residues. V lost 4 bases, J lost 1 base, and 10 bases stayed unmatched. The V gene's germline CDR1 is ENHRY and CDR2 SYGVKD. This chain's CDR3 is CAISGRDRVVGNTGELFF. The DNA for the CDR3 is TGTGCCATCAGTGGAAGGGACAGGGTGGTCGGGAACACCGGGGAGCTGTTTTTT.

The chain combines TRBV7-6 with TRBJ2-3, with TRBD2 matching over 9 bases. The V gene end was trimmed by 6 bases and the J gene end by 0 bases; junction bases not matched to a gene: 1. CDR1 SGHVS and CDR2 FNYEAQ come from the germline V gene. CDR3 length: 14 amino acids. CDR3 coding DNA: TGTGCCAGCAGTCTAGCGGGGAGCACAGATACGCAGTATTTT. Its translation is CASSLAGSTDTQYF.

J is TRBJ2-5 and V is TRBV4-3; D tentatively reads TRBD1 or TRBD2 (5 bases each). V was pared by 0 bases and J by 5 bases, with 25 bases between. Per the germline V gene, CDR1 is LGHNA and CDR2 is YSLEER. The CDR3 has 19 amino acids. CDR3 sequence (DNA): TGCGCCAGCAGCCAAGATGATGGGGCAAACCTAATGTCGGGGGAGACCCAGTACTTC. Amino acid sequence: CASSQDDGANLMSGETQYF.

This clone appeared a single time. The CDR3 loop is CASSSLAGGSYNEQFF. CDR3 sequence (DNA): TGTGCCAGCAGTTCCTTAGCGGGAGGCTCCTACAATGAGCAGTTCTTC. The chain is built from TRBV27 and TRBJ2-1, with TRBD2 matching 10 bases. CDR3 size: 16 residues. The junction had 3 bases not matched to a gene; V was cut back by 4 bases and J by 0 bases. CDR1 is MNHEY and CDR2 is SMNVEV in the germline V gene (reference sequence).

The chain is built from TRBV12-5 and TRBJ2-1; D tentatively fits TRBD1 or TRBD2 (5 bases each). V was shortened by 5 bases and J by 5 bases, with 10 bases between the two germline ends. Germline assignment: CDR1 LGHNT and CDR2 FRNRAP. There are 13 residues in the CDR3. CDR3 region: CASGPGTHNEQFF. Here the CDR3 DNA reads TGTGCTAGTGGTCCCGGGACCCACAATGAGCAGTTCTTC.

The chain uses TRBV6-5 and TRBJ2-7, with D perhaps TRBD1 (6 bases). This CDR3 region has 13 residues. V gave up 5 bases and J gave up 5 bases, with 13 bases separating them. From germline, CDR1 is MNHEY and CDR2 SVGAGI. This CDR3 is CASSPRWDNEQYF. CDR3 nucleotide sequence: TGTGCCAGCAGTCCGCGCTGGGACAACGAGCAGTACTTC.

This clone was counted once. This sample includes further DNA sequences coding for the same CDR3. The V gene is TRBV27, the J gene TRBJ2-5; weak D call: TRBD1 (5 bases). Trimming left V 4 bases short and J 5 bases short, with 5 bases between. CDR3 length: 11 amino acids. Germline CDR1 is MNHEY and CDR2 is SMNVEV (reference sequence). CDR3 amino acids: CASSWGETQYF. The CDR3 nucleotides are TGTGCCAGCAGTTGGGGCGAGACCCAGTACTTC.

The rearrangement joins TRBV19 to TRBJ2-5; the D gene is possibly TRBD2 (5 bases). There are 16 residues in the CDR3. V was pared by 5 bases and J by 1 base, with 17 bases between. The V gene's germline CDR1 is LNHDA and CDR2 SQIVND (reference sequence). The CDR3 loop reads CASSLLQAGLQETQYF. The CDR3 DNA reads as TGTGCCAGTAGTCTACTCCAGGCGGGCCTCCAAGAGACCCAGTACTTC.

The V and J genes are TRBV28 and TRBJ2-7; possibly TRBD2 for D (5 bases). This CDR3 comprises 13 residues. Germline V CDR1 and CDR2: MDHEN, SYDVKM. V was shortened by 8 bases and J by 3 bases, with 14 bases between the two germline ends. The CDR3 here is CASGSWTHYEQYF. The CDR3 DNA reads as TGTGCCAGCGGGAGTTGGACGCACTACGAGCAGTACTTC. The full variable domain, rest sourced from reference TRBV28 and TRBJ2-7, is DVKVTQSSRYLVKRTGEKVFLECVQDMDHENMFWYRQDPGLGLRLIYFSYDVKMKEKGDIPEGYSVSREKKERFSLILESASTNQTSMYLCASGSWTHYEQYFGPGTRLTVT.

The chain recombines TRBV7-2 with TRBJ2-7; tentative D call: TRBD1 (5 bases). Germline V CDR1 and CDR2: SGHTA, FQGNSA. Trimming left V 1 base short and J 4 bases short, with 14 bases between. CDR3 size: 15 residues. This CDR3 is CASSLEAGYGYEQYF. The CDR3 DNA reads TGTGCCAGCAGCTTAGAGGCAGGGTACGGGTACGAGCAGTACTTC.

The rearrangement uses TRBV7-9 and TRBJ2-2; possibly TRBD2 for D (5 bases). CDR3 length: 15 amino acids. Trimming left V 8 bases short and J 3 bases short, with 16 bases between. CDR1 SEHNR and CDR2 FQNEAQ come from the germline V gene (reference sequence). The CDR3 region is CASGSPFGDTGELFF. The CDR3 DNA sequence: TGTGCCAGCGGGAGCCCCTTTGGCGACACCGGGGAGCTGTTTTTT.

The chain recombines TRBV23-1 with TRBJ1-3; D is ambiguous. TRBV23-1 is known as an ORF, though its function is uncertain. The CDR3 length is 11 residues. V lost 7 bases and J lost 0, with 1 base in between. CDR3 DNA: TGCGCCAGCACCTCTGGAAACACCATATATTTT. Its translation is CASTSGNTIYF.

The rearrangement joins TRBV27 to TRBJ2-2; D gene ambiguous. There are 14 residues in the CDR3. V dropped 5 bases and J dropped 1 base, with 8 bases sitting between them. Germline-derived CDR1 and CDR2 are MNHEY and SMNVEV (reference sequence). The CDR3 here is CASSLGENTGELFF. DNA for the CDR3: TGTGCCAGCAGTCTCGGTGAGAACACCGGGGAGCTGTTTTTT.

The chain uses TRBV28 and TRBJ2-7, with D unclear. The V and J ends lost 6 bases and 2 bases respectively, with 14 bases between them. This CDR3 has 14 amino acids. CDR1 is MDHEN, CDR2 SYDVKM, per germline. CDR3 DNA: TGTGCCAGCAGGACATTGACCAGACCCTACGAGCAGTACTTC. Translation: CASRTLTRPYEQYF.

The genes are TRBV5-6 and TRBJ2-7, with no clear D. Germline CDR1 SGHDT, CDR2 YYEEEE. V was clipped by 1 base and J by 6 bases, with 14 bases between them. The CDR3 runs to 14 residues. CDR3 in amino acids: CASSLSGRLREQYF. In DNA, the CDR3 is TGTGCCAGCAGCTTGTCGGGCCGACTCCGCGAGCAGTACTTC.

This clone appeared a few times. This sequence joins TRBV4-1 and TRBJ2-4; D gene ambiguous. The germline V and J ends were trimmed by 1 base and 7 bases, with 11 bases remaining between them. CDR3 length: 14 amino acids. CDR1 is MGHRA, CDR2 YSYEKL, per germline. CDR3 bases: TGCGCCAGCAGCCAAGGCCTCGGAAGGAACATTCAGTACTTC. The encoded protein is CASSQGLGRNIQYF.

J is TRBJ1-1 and V is TRBV28; 7 nucleotides line up with TRBD1. This CDR3 comprises 16 residues. Germline CDR1 and CDR2: MDHEN and SYDVKM. The J segment lost 0 bases and the V segment lost 0 bases, leaving 4 bases of the junction unmatched. CDR3 sequence (DNA): TGTGCCAGCAGTTTATGGGCAGGGGGATTGAACACTGAAGCTTTCTTT. This translates into CASSLWAGGLNTEAFF.

CDR3 loop: CASRETDGYTF. The CDR3 DNA reads as TGTGCCAGCAGAGAGACTGATGGCTACACCTTC. This sequence joins TRBV19 and TRBJ1-2; D remains ambiguous. The CDR3 is 11 amino acids. Trimming left V 9 bases short and J 6 bases short, with 11 bases between. Germline V CDR1 and CDR2: LNHDA, SQIVND (reference sequence).

V gene TRBV19 combines with J gene TRBJ1-5; no firm D call. Germline V gene sequence: CDR1 LNHDA, CDR2 SQIVND (reference sequence). The CDR3 has 14 residues. Trimming took 7 bases from V and 3 from J, leaving 13 bases between them. CDR3 residues: CASKIRDNNQPQHF. The CDR3 nucleotides are TGTGCCAGTAAAATTAGGGATAACAATCAGCCCCAGCATTTT.

Only one count was recorded for this clone. The chain carries TRBV19 and TRBJ1-5, with D hard to call. The germline V gene encodes CDR1 LNHDA and CDR2 SQIVND (reference sequence). V shed 10 bases and J shed 4 bases, with 17 bases lying between them. The CDR3 spans 14 residues. The CDR3 sequence is CATLSWGANQPQHF. DNA of the CDR3: TGTGCCACCTTATCCTGGGGAGCTAATCAGCCCCAGCATTTT.

The V and J genes are TRBV6-1 and TRBJ1-5; D unclear. The CDR3 consists of 16 residues. Deletions cut 1 base from V and 0 bases from J, with 10 bases between. The V gene's germline CDR1 is MNHNS and CDR2 SASEGT. CDR3 sequence (DNA): TGTGCCAGCAGTGAAGGAACGGCCTATAGCAATCAGCCCCAGCATTTT. Its translation is CASSEGTAYSNQPQHF.

The chain employs TRBV7-6 and TRBJ2-2; D is ambiguous. Trimming pared 7 bases from V and 7 bases from J, leaving 16 bases between. The CDR3 loop spans 14 amino acids. Germline values: CDR1 SGHVS, CDR2 FNYEAQ. The CDR3 DNA sequence: TGTGCCAGCATCCCGGACCCGGTGGTCGGGGAGCTGTTTTTT. This translates into CASIPDPVVGELFF.

J is TRBJ2-7 and V is TRBV4-3, with 9 bases fitting TRBD1. This CDR3 region has 16 residues. Per germline, CDR1 LGHNA and CDR2 YSLEER. Germline trimming cut 0 bases from V and 0 bases from J; bases unmatched to any gene: 3. CDR3 loop: CASSQEWDRASYEQYF. The CDR3, as DNA: TGCGCCAGCAGCCAAGAGTGGGACAGGGCCTCCTACGAGCAGTACTTC.